A selection of T cell receptor beta chains follows, all from one sample in a study of blood T cells in healthy people across ages. TCRdb re-analysed the 5' RACE reads in MiXCR, keeping a single row per CDR3 protein. Counted here are hundreds of thousands of distinct CDR3 sequences, 58% occurring once; the ten biggest clones make up about 20%. Material for sequencing was blood. These TCRs come from a man aged 25-45 years in good health. The CDR3 runs from the conserved cysteine through the conserved F or W. Each record gives: clone size, D gene, V gene, J gene, CDR3 protein, CDR3 DNA. D genes are given only for firm matches. The size of a clone is reported for some rows only, either as once, few or many, or as a class for expanded clones.

>-|-|TRBV6-1|TRBJ1-5
CASSERDRFNQPQHF
TGTGCCAGCAGTGAAAGGGACCGCTTCAATCAGCCCCAGCATTTT
>-|TRBD1|TRBV10-3|TRBJ1-1
CAIIGTDLTEAFF
TGTGCCATCATCGGGACAGACCTTACTGAAGCTTTCTTT
>-|-|TRBV7-6|TRBJ2-5
CASSFRPPILAESPQETQYF
TGTGCCAGCAGCTTTAGACCTCCTATTTTAGCGGAATCTCCCCAAGAGACCCAGTACTTC
>-|TRBD2|TRBV6-6|TRBJ2-5
CASSDSGLAGRYF
TGTGCCAGCAGTGACTCTGGACTAGCGGGGAGGTACTTC
>-|TRBD2|TRBV12-3/TRBV12-4|TRBJ2-1
CASSLAGRAYNEQFF
TGTGCCAGCAGTTTAGCGGGGAGGGCCTACAATGAGCAGTTCTTC
>-|TRBD2|TRBV28|TRBJ2-1
CASLGSGRLNEQFF
TGTGCCAGCTTGGGGAGCGGGAGGTTAAATGAGCAGTTCTTC
>-|TRBD1|TRBV6-1|TRBJ1-2
CASSVAGGTSNYGYTF
TGTGCCAGCAGTGTAGCAGGGGGCACCTCTAACTATGGCTACACCTTC
>few|TRBD2|TRBV7-2|TRBJ2-1
CASSLFVGRATYNEQFF
TGTGCCAGCAGCTTATTCGTCGGGAGGGCCACCTACAATGAGCAGTTCTTC
>few|TRBD1|TRBV7-8|TRBJ2-3
CASSFFQLPGQGDTQYF
TGTGCCAGCAGCTTCTTCCAACTGCCGGGACAGGGGGATACGCAGTATTTT
>few|TRBD2|TRBV20-1|TRBJ2-3
CSARALAGSTDTQYF
TGCAGTGCTAGAGCCCTAGCGGGTTCCACAGATACGCAGTATTTT
>-|-|TRBV20-1|TRBJ1-2
CSAPVGQGYGYTF
TGCAGTGCTCCTGTGGGGCAGGGATATGGCTACACCTTC
>-|-|TRBV7-7|TRBJ2-1
CASSPREGNEQFF
TGTGCTAGCAGCCCGCGCGAGGGAAATGAGCAGTTCTTC
>-|-|TRBV7-2|TRBJ1-2
CASSSPFGGYTF
TGTGCCAGCAGCTCCCCTTTCGGTGGCTACACCTTC
>few|TRBD1|TRBV7-2|TRBJ2-5
CASSLVGQAAETQYF
TGTGCCAGCAGCTTAGTGGGACAGGCTGCGGAGACCCAGTACTTC
>few|-|TRBV10-3|TRBJ1-1
CAIRGEGLPEAFF
TGTGCCATCAGGGGGGAGGGCCTCCCCGAAGCTTTCTTT
>-|TRBD2|TRBV20-1|TRBJ2-1
CSASLLAGKGFEQFF
TGCAGTGCTAGTCTCCTAGCGGGAAAGGGGTTTGAGCAGTTCTTC
>-|-|TRBV6-5|TRBJ2-5
CASRGTQETQYF
TGTGCCAGCAGGGGGACGCAAGAGACCCAGTACTTC
>-|-|TRBV7-2|TRBJ2-5
CASSLFGGKETQYF
TGTGCCAGCAGCTTATTCGGGGGTAAAGAGACCCAGTACTTC
>-|TRBD2|TRBV24-1|TRBJ2-1
CATSDLGTSGRNEQFF
TGTGCCACCAGTGATTTAGGGACTAGCGGGAGGAATGAGCAGTTCTTC
>few|-|TRBV7-9|TRBJ1-1
CASREAGFDTEAFF
TGTGCCAGCAGGGAAGCAGGGTTCGACACTGAAGCTTTCTTT
>-|TRBD1|TRBV20-1|TRBJ2-1
CSAVSSKDRRWSYNEQFF
TGCAGTGCCGTATCATCAAAGGACAGGAGATGGTCCTACAATGAGCAGTTCTTC
>-|-|TRBV4-2|TRBJ2-6
CASSQDGTSSGANVLTF
TGTGCCAGCAGCCAAGATGGCACTAGCTCTGGGGCCAACGTCCTGACTTTC
>once|TRBD1|TRBV3-1|TRBJ2-5
CASSRAGQGELVRAETQYF
TGTGCCAGCAGCCGAGCCGGACAGGGGGAATTGGTGAGGGCAGAGACCCAGTACTTC
>few|TRBD1|TRBV10-3|TRBJ2-1
CAIGTGTGGNNEQFF
TGTGCCATCGGGACCGGGACAGGGGGGAACAATGAGCAGTTCTTC
>few|-|TRBV6-5|TRBJ2-4
CASSYSIQGLAKNIQYF
TGTGCCAGCAGTTACTCCATTCAGGGTCTAGCCAAAAACATTCAGTACTTC
>few|TRBD2|TRBV2|TRBJ2-1
CASSATSGRPNEQFF
TGTGCCAGCAGTGCGACTAGCGGGAGGCCTAATGAGCAGTTCTTC
>-|TRBD2|TRBV7-2|TRBJ2-7
CASSQKWSGSLGYEQYF
TGTGCCAGCAGCCAAAAATGGAGCGGGAGTCTCGGCTACGAGCAGTACTTC
>-|TRBD2|TRBV6-5|TRBJ2-7
CASTSISGRGDEQYF
TGTGCCAGCACCTCTATTAGCGGGAGGGGCGACGAGCAGTACTTC
>few|-|TRBV6-2/TRBV6-3|TRBJ2-7
CASSDHRRQPYEQYF
TGTGCCAGCAGTGACCACCGGAGACAGCCCTACGAGCAGTACTTC
>-|-|TRBV2|TRBJ2-1
CASILEGRDEQFF
TGTGCCAGCATCTTGGAGGGAAGGGATGAGCAGTTCTTC
>many|-|TRBV29-1|TRBJ2-5
CSARVPGKTQYF
TGCAGCGCCCGCGTCCCCGGGAAGACCCAGTACTTC
>-|-|TRBV29-1|TRBJ2-1
CSVGPDPYNEQFF
TGCAGCGTTGGTCCGGACCCCTACAATGAGCAGTTCTTC
>-|TRBD1|TRBV20-1|TRBJ2-3
CSAKGPGGSADTQYF
TGCAGTGCTAAAGGCCCAGGGGGTAGCGCAGATACGCAGTATTTT
>-|-|TRBV10-3|TRBJ2-3
CAISEGANTDTQYF
TGTGCCATCAGTGAAGGGGCTAACACAGATACGCAGTATTTT
>-|-|TRBV4-3|TRBJ2-7
CASSQSFSGQEQYF
TGCGCCAGCAGCCAAAGCTTCTCGGGGCAGGAGCAGTACTTC
>-|TRBD1|TRBV30|TRBJ2-1
CTWSPTGVGEQFF
TGTACCTGGAGTCCGACAGGGGTGGGTGAGCAGTTCTTC
>-|TRBD1|TRBV7-2|TRBJ2-5
CASKNRDSFQETQYF
TGTGCCAGCAAAAACCGGGACAGCTTCCAAGAGACCCAGTACTTC
>-|-|TRBV7-9|TRBJ2-5
CASSLRAMSLQETQYF
TGTGCCAGCAGCTTACGGGCTATGTCGTTACAAGAGACCCAGTACTTC
>few|TRBD2|TRBV27|TRBJ2-3
CASSPGTSDLAQYF
TGTGCCAGCAGTCCAGGGACTAGTGATTTGGCGCAGTATTTT
>-|-|TRBV6-2/TRBV6-3|TRBJ2-3
CASSYVSGRRTDTQYF
TGTGCCAGCAGTTATGTCAGTGGCAGACGCACAGATACGCAGTATTTT
>-|-|TRBV7-2|TRBJ2-1
CASSVHSLNEQFF
TGTGCCAGCAGCGTGCACAGCCTCAATGAGCAGTTCTTC
>few|-|TRBV20-1|TRBJ2-3
CSALGGGTDTQYF
TGCAGTGCTTTAGGCGGGGGCACAGATACGCAGTATTTT
>-|-|TRBV20-1|TRBJ2-7
CSARDSDGSYEQYF
TGCAGTGCTAGAGATTCGGATGGGTCCTACGAGCAGTACTTC
>-|-|TRBV6-2/TRBV6-3|TRBJ2-1
CATMRPQSNEQFF
TGTGCCACAATGAGACCACAGTCCAATGAGCAGTTCTTC
>-|-|TRBV6-4|TRBJ2-1
CASRPEPLGNEQFF
TGTGCCAGCAGACCGGAGCCTCTTGGCAATGAGCAGTTCTTC
>-|TRBD1|TRBV9|TRBJ2-7
CASSETGMSGEQYF
TGTGCCAGCAGCGAGACAGGGATGAGTGGCGAGCAGTACTTC